This T cell receptor (beta chain) is drawn from a study of molecular identifiers for immune sequencing clone quantification. Naive CD8 T cells were sorted, and the gate applied was CD8+CD4-CCR7+CD45RA+. The sample holds many counts of this clonotype. Previously published methods and listed TCR primers were used for the bulk TCR libraries. Using its own MiXCR run on the PCR reads, TCRdb lists one record per CDR3 protein. The data show approximately 680,000 distinct CDR3 sequences, less than 30% seen once. The sequence was collected from a human donor in good health. Some libraries in this study had Jurkat cell RNA spiked in. The specimen sequenced was naive CD8+ T cells from blood, with Jurkat cell RNA spiked in. The subset denotes: FACS-sorted CD8+CD4-CCR7+CD45RA+ naive T cells.

CDR3 sequence reads: CASSLNGGGNYGYTF. DNA for the CDR3: TGTGCCAGCAGTTTAAACGGCGGGGGAAACTATGGCTACACCTTC. The chain recombines TRBV27 with TRBJ1-2; maybe TRBD1 (5 bases). This CDR3 spans 15 amino acids. The V and J ends lost 2 bases and 2 bases respectively, with 12 bases between them. The germline V gene has CDR1 MNHEY and CDR2 SMNVEV (reference sequence).